Listed below are T cell receptor beta chains from one sample, sequenced in a study of T-cell memory formation after mild COVID-19. TCRdb independently ran MiXCR on the 5' RACE reads; one entry per CDR3 protein. This table has hundreds of thousands of distinct CDR3 sequences, approximately 15% appearing once. The sequencing input was PBMCs or a T cell subset sorted from them (not recorded which). These receptors came from an adult woman who had mild COVID-19 (a few samples of this study predate the infection). Cell type and time point are not known. CDR3s include the opening cysteine and the closing phenylalanine or tryptophan. Fields, in order: V gene, CDR3 protein.

>TRBV3-1
CASSPLNGQGMSTEAFF
>TRBV6-2/TRBV6-3
CASRPRGAGGLRNEQFF
>TRBV12-3/TRBV12-4
CASSLVTGRAFF
>TRBV12-3/TRBV12-4
CASSGDRRPSPLHF
>TRBV24-1
CATSDRQGRDTGELFF
>TRBV5-4
CASSFRNEGHNEQFF
>TRBV5-4
CASSPDSGRPGDTQYF
>TRBV2
CASLPGTDLYAF
>TRBV20-1
CSASIGTNSYEQYF
>TRBV4-1
CASSWGASDQETQYF
>TRBV24-1
CATAYSGVDQPQHF
>TRBV6-5
CASSKNRGLNEKLFF
>TRBV4-1
CATSGGPEAFF
>TRBV9
CASSPGAGTSYEQYF
>TRBV20-1
CSATPIGGGTYNEQFF
>TRBV5-5
CASSLDAIVGELFF